The rows below give T cell receptor beta chains drawn from one sample of a study of tumor T cells in aggressive B-cell lymphoma. The repertoire was sequenced with immunoSEQ multiplex PCR; TCRdb's copy has only in-frame clones and lacks some. The table shows 9,000 or so clones, with 70% to 90% occurring only once. Sequencing was carried out using tumor tissue. The receptors were gathered from an adult with diffuse large B cell lymphoma. CDR3s include the opening cysteine and the closing phenylalanine or tryptophan. Fields, in order: V gene, clone size, J gene, D gene, CDR3 protein, CDR3 DNA. A D gene is named only where the DNA matches it firmly. Where a row states a size, it is once, few, many or the class of an expanded clone; other rows omit it.

v_gene: TRBV6-5
abundance: NA
j_gene: TRBJ2-3
d_gene: TRBD2
CDR3aa: CASSYHGGAADTQYF
CDR3nt: TGTGCCAGCAGTTACCACGGGGGGGCCGCAGATACGCAGTATTTT

v_gene: TRBV5-1
abundance: NA
j_gene: TRBJ2-7
d_gene: NA
CDR3aa: CASSLDSYSYEQYF
CDR3nt: TGCGCCAGCAGCCTGGACAGCTACTCCTACGAGCAGTACTTC

v_gene: TRBV6-5
abundance: few
j_gene: TRBJ1-3
d_gene: NA
CDR3aa: CASSSDRYSGNTIYF
CDR3nt: TGTGCCAGCAGTTCCGACAGATACTCTGGAAACACCATATATTTT

v_gene: TRBV29-1
abundance: NA
j_gene: TRBJ1-2
d_gene: TRBD1
CDR3aa: CSVFLRTGDYGYTF
CDR3nt: TGCAGCGTTTTTTTGAGGACAGGGGACTATGGCTACACCTTC

v_gene: TRBV7-2
abundance: NA
j_gene: TRBJ2-7
d_gene: NA
CDR3aa: CASSPTLPGVSYEQYF
CDR3nt: TGTGCCAGCAGCCCCACACTACCGGGAGTCTCCTACGAGCAGTACTTC

v_gene: TRBV5-6
abundance: NA
j_gene: TRBJ1-2
d_gene: NA
CDR3aa: CASSLAVRDILYGYTF
CDR3nt: TGTGCCAGCAGCTTGGCCGTGAGGGACATCCTCTATGGCTACACCTTC

v_gene: TRBV11-2
abundance: NA
j_gene: TRBJ1-1
d_gene: NA
CDR3aa: CASSLDPQAYTEAFF
CDR3nt: TGTGCCAGCAGCTTAGACCCACAGGCGTACACTGAAGCTTTCTTT

v_gene: TRBV11-2
abundance: once
j_gene: TRBJ2-1
d_gene: TRBD2
CDR3aa: CASSLVGTRDNEQFF
CDR3nt: TGTGCCAGCAGCTTAGTAGGGACTAGAGACAATGAGCAGTTCTTC

v_gene: TRBV5-1
abundance: NA
j_gene: TRBJ1-1
d_gene: TRBD1
CDR3aa: CASSSHRQGAYLNTEAFF
CDR3nt: TGCGCCAGCAGCTCCCATCGACAGGGGGCTTATTTGAACACTGAAGCTTTCTTT

v_gene: TRBV5-5
abundance: NA
j_gene: TRBJ1-6
d_gene: NA
CDR3aa: CASSLEPRTYNSPLHF
CDR3nt: TGTGCCAGCAGCTTGGAACCGAGGACCTATAATTCACCCCTCCACTTT

v_gene: TRBV2
abundance: NA
j_gene: TRBJ2-2
d_gene: TRBD2
CDR3aa: CASSGLAGGTNTGELFF
CDR3nt: TGTGCCAGTTCTGGGCTAGCGGGGGGGACGAACACCGGGGAGCTGTTTTTT

v_gene: TRBV28
abundance: NA
j_gene: TRBJ1-4
d_gene: NA
CDR3aa: CASSLYTGYSNEKLFF
CDR3nt: TGTGCCAGCAGTTTATACACAGGGTACTCTAATGAAAAATTGTTTTTT

v_gene: TRBV5-6
abundance: NA
j_gene: TRBJ2-7
d_gene: TRBD1
CDR3aa: CASSLDRGSYEQYF
CDR3nt: TGTGCCAGCAGCTTGGACAGGGGATCTTACGAGCAGTACTTC

v_gene: TRBV30
abundance: NA
j_gene: TRBJ1-2
d_gene: TRBD1
CDR3aa: CAWEGAQDYGYTF
CDR3nt: TGTGCCTGGGAGGGGGCGCAGGACTATGGCTACACCTTC